This TCR beta chain stems from a study of tumor-infiltrating lymphocytes in primary liver carcinoma (TCRdb year 2017). General notes on the study: Of the five patients, three men and two women aged 30 to 69 years, four had hepatocellular carcinoma and one had combined HCC and intrahepatic cholangiocarcinoma. The study combined TCRbeta repertoire sequencing, expression microarrays and whole-exome sequencing across five regions of each liver tumor, with adjacent normal tissue and blood. Roughly 3.65 to 7.13 million productive TCRbeta reads were obtained per sample, and no significant difference in read depth was found between tissue types. Repertoires from technical replicates were highly reproducible, with mean shared-clone rates around 0.87 and correlation coefficients above 0.95. TCRbeta repertoire sequencing covered 35 specimens from 5 patients: 25 or so tumor regions, 5 adjacent noncancerous liver tissues and 5 peripheral blood samples. The tumors of the five patients were staged as T1-T3 N0M0, with maximum diameters ranging from about 4.2 to 10 cm. The research as a whole found: Repertoire overlap was higher between tumor regions (mean about 36%) than tumor-adjacent (approximately 17%) or tumor-blood (14%) pairs, consistent with antigen-driven expansion. The study included only four to six patients, and the authors note findings should be validated in a larger study. Only the TCR beta chain was sequenced, so true repertoire diversity is likely underestimated because unpaired alpha chains were not captured. A significantly larger repertoire fraction was made up by the top 250 clones in tumors than in blood (p = 0.039). Comparison of CD4+ and CD8+ T cell repertoires was precluded by the use of bulk unsorted samples.

TCRbeta-specific cDNA was reverse-transcribed from 500 ng total RNA using a constant-region primer and ProtoScript II reverse transcriptase. Construction of the TCRbeta libraries relied on three nested rounds of multiplex PCR, following a slightly modified ARM-PCR procedure. Each of the first two PCR rounds ran for around 9 cycles and used multiplex TRBV1-TRBV30 forward primers together with a Cbeta reverse primer. Sample barcodes and Illumina adapters were attached in a final 25-cycle PCR using Deep VentR polymerase. Amplicons of 200-500 bp were gel-purified with a QIAquick gel extraction kit before sequencing. TCRbeta amplicons were sequenced on an Illumina HiSeq 2500 with 250-bp paired-end reads. In the paper's pipeline: Reads were quality-trimmed with Trimmomatic v0.33, and paired reads were merged with FLASH v1.2.11 to recover full CDR3 sequences. V, D and J germline segments were assigned to the rearranged TCRbeta sequences using MiGEC v1.2.1b. Clonotype statistics and Shannon-Wiener diversity indices were calculated with VDJtools v1.0.0. Except for diversity analysis, only each sample's 250 most abundant clonotypes were used in subsequent analyses to reduce sampling bias. Using fastp trimming at Q25 and MiXCR clonotype assembly, TCRdb reanalyzed the public sequencing data and kept in-frame beta chains. Rows with one shared CDR3 protein collapse into an entry with the most common genes and DNA. The V and J calls come from TCRdb's annotation, not from the publication. For this sample there are some 130,000 distinct CDR3 sequences; roughly 75% appear just once. More than 8% of the sample lies in the top ten.

This clonotype was seen just once. It lacks a known antigen. No base quality values were provided; no much bigger clone lies one nucleotide off. One read alone provides weak support. Total RNA and DNA were co-extracted without cell sorting from roughly 20-30 mg of bulk tissue using the AllPrep DNA/RNA mini kit. Four or five patients with histopathologically diagnosed primary liver carcinoma underwent surgical resection in China between late 2015 and March 2016. Chronic HBV infection was present in the patients, and the patients were treatment-naive at sampling. Each fresh piece of tumor and adjacent tissue was cut in two, with one half stored in RNAlater at -80 degrees C and the other half sent for histology. V loses 1 base, J loses 9 bases, and the germline ends lie 31 bases apart. CDR1 and CDR2, per the germline V gene (reference sequence), are PRHDT and FYEKMQ. The CDR3 has 19 amino acids, counting the end cysteine and phenylalanine. Only the CDR3 part of the read is kept: 57 bases, read in frame from the first base.

The chain is made from TRBV13 and TRBJ2-7, and perhaps TRBD2 as D gene, on 6 matching bases. Input material: tumor-adjacent normal liver tissue. This receptor was taken from a woman aged 55 to 70 with primary liver carcinoma and hepatitis B virus infection. The sequenced DNA: TGTGCCAGCAGCTTAGCTTCAAGGGCTAGTGGGAGGTACTGGGACGGGCAGTACTTC. Translated, this is CASSLASRASGRYWDGQYF.